The sequence of this TCR beta chain was determined in a study of beta chain features in type 1 diabetes. Investigators reverse transcribed all isolated RNA, so they sequenced expressed TCRB transcripts. Sequencing used immunoSEQ multiplex PCR; TCRdb keeps in-frame clones, though not all of them. The profile shows 120,000 to 150,000 clones, over 8% of them singletons. The CDR3 runs to 13 residues. The germline V gene encodes CDR1 ENHRY and CDR2 SYGVKD. Unmatched junction bases numbered 2, after V lost 8 bases and J lost 3 bases. This clone occurred once. The chain recombines TRBV10-3 with TRBJ2-3, with TRBD1 matching over 10 bases. The source is a woman between 40 and 50 years old in good health. The material sequenced was central memory CD4+ T cells from blood. The DNA of the CDR3 is TGTGCCATCCAGGGACAGGGGACAGATACGCAGTATTTT. Encoded protein: CAIQGQGTDTQYF.